Each of the 10 T cell receptor beta chains below was sequenced from the same sample in a study of blood T cell repertoires in COVID-19. Produced via immunoSEQ multiplex PCR; TCRdb's table is partial and in-frame only. Of approximately 210,000 clones listed, around 88% are singletons. Sequencing was done on a sample of peripheral blood. These receptors were collected from a man younger than 35 with active or convalescent COVID-19.

This clone appeared a few times. The J gene is TRBJ1-1, the V gene TRBV12-3 or TRBV12-4; no clear D gene. V was trimmed by 1 base and J by 11 bases, leaving 11 bases between them. The CDR3 is 12 amino acids. As DNA, the CDR3 is TGTGCCAGCAGTTTAGGGGCTAGGAGGGCTTTCTTT. The encoded protein is CASSLGARRAFF.

The rearrangement uses TRBV19 and TRBJ2-7; 10 positions match TRBD1. The ends lost 6 bases at V and 0 bases at J; junction bases unmatched: 5. CDR1 is LNHDA, CDR2 SQIVND, per germline (reference sequence). The CDR3 totals 15 residues. In DNA form, the CDR3 reads TGTGCCAGTAGGTTGGGACAGGGGTCCTCCTACGAGCAGTACTTC. Protein product: CASRLGQGSSYEQYF.

This chain connects TRBV11-2 to TRBJ1-2; 7 bases line up with TRBD1. V was clipped by 5 bases and J by 1 base; unmatched bases: 4. There are 14 residues in the CDR3. Germline-derived CDR1 and CDR2 are SGHAT and FQNNGV. Here the CDR3 reads CASSPTGVNYGYTF. The CDR3 bases are TGTGCCAGCAGCCCCACAGGGGTTAACTATGGCTACACCTTC.

This clone was recorded once. This chain links TRBV19 with TRBJ2-3, with TRBD1 matching over 8 bases. CDR1 is LNHDA, CDR2 SQIVND, per germline (reference sequence). The V and J ends lost 4 bases and 2 bases, in that order; junction bases with no gene match: 8. The CDR3 is 16 amino acids. CDR3 region: CASSKGAGGLTDTQYF. The CDR3 DNA reads TGTGCCAGTAGTAAAGGGGCAGGGGGCCTCACAGATACGCAGTATTTT.

This clone was picked up one time. The rearrangement uses TRBV7-3 and TRBJ2-7; 9 nucleotides align to TRBD1. CDR3 length: 15 amino acids. Unmatched junction bases numbered 8, after V lost 5 bases and J lost 3 bases. CDR1 and CDR2 from the germline V gene are SGHTA and FQGTGA. In DNA form, the CDR3 reads TGTGCCAGCAGCCTAAGCGAGGACAGGGGCTACGAGCAGTACTTC. Residues: CASSLSEDRGYEQYF.

V gene TRBV20-1 combines with J gene TRBJ2-7; 12 bases are shared with TRBD2. The V gene's germline CDR1 is DFQATT and CDR2 SNEGSKA (reference sequence). CDR3 length: 16 residues. V shed 3 bases and J 0 bases; nucleotides not matched to a gene: 6. This chain's CDR3 is CSASHPSGRASYEQYF. In DNA form, the CDR3 reads TGCAGTGCTAGTCACCCTAGCGGGAGGGCCTCCTACGAGCAGTACTTC.

The chain carries TRBV30 and TRBJ2-7; 14 bases align to TRBD2. The germline V gene has CDR1 GTSNPN and CDR2 SVGIG (reference sequence). The CDR3 consists of 13 residues. J lost 8 bases, V lost 3 bases, and 3 bases had no gene match. This CDR3 reads CAWRGTSGSKQYF. DNA for the CDR3: TGTGCCTGGAGGGGGACTAGCGGGAGCAAGCAGTACTTC. Based on the CDR3 plus reference TRBV30 and TRBJ2-7, the full variable domain is SQTIHQWPATLVQPVGSPLSLECTVEGTSNPNLYWYRQAAGRGLQLLFYSVGIGQISSEVPQNLSASRPQDRQFILSSKKLLLSDSGFYLCAWRGTSGSKQYFGPGTRLTVT.

The rearrangement links TRBV3-1 (or the pseudogene TRBV3-2) to TRBJ2-1; 8 nucleotides agree with TRBD1. V was clipped by 7 bases and J by 4 bases; unmatched bases: 3. Germline V gives CDR1 LGHDT, CDR2 YNNKEL (reference sequence). The CDR3 is 13 residues long. The DNA of the CDR3 is TGTGCCAGCACCCGGACAGGGTACAATGAGCAGTTCTTC. Its translation is CASTRTGYNEQFF.

The chain recombines TRBV28 with TRBJ1-6; D is unresolved. Looked up from germline, CDR1 is MDHEN and CDR2 is SYDVKM. This CDR3 is 14 amino acids long. Trimming removed 8 bases at V and 7 bases at J, with 15 bases between. CDR3 in amino acids: CASLAGDGNSPLHF. In nucleotides, the CDR3 is TGTGCCAGCCTCGCCGGGGATGGAAATTCACCCCTCCACTTT.

CDR3 nucleotide sequence: TGTGCCAGCAGCTTTGGGTTATCGGGACAGGGGAACTATGGCTACACCTTC. Its protein is CASSFGLSGQGNYGYTF. The V gene is TRBV7-2, the J gene TRBJ1-2; TRBD1 agrees at 10 bases. The V and J ends lost 3 bases and 2 bases, in that order; junction bases with no gene match: 9. This CDR3 region has 17 residues. CDR1 and CDR2 from the germline V gene are SGHTA and FQGNSA.